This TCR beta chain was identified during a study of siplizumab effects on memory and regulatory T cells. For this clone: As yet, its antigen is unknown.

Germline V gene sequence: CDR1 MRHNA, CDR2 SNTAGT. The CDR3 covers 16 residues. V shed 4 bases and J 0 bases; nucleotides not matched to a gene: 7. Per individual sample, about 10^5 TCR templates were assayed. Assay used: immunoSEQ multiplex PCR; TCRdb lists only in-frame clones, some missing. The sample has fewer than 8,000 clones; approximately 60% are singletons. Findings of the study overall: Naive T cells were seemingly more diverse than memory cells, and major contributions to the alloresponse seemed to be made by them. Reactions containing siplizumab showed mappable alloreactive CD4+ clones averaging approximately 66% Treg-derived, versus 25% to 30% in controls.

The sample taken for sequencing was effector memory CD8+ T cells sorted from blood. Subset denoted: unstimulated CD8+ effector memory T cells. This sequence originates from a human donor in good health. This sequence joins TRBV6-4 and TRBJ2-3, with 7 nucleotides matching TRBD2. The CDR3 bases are TGTGCCAGCAGTGCCACTAGCGCCGATAGCACAGATACGCAGTATTTT. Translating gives CASSATSADSTDTQYF.